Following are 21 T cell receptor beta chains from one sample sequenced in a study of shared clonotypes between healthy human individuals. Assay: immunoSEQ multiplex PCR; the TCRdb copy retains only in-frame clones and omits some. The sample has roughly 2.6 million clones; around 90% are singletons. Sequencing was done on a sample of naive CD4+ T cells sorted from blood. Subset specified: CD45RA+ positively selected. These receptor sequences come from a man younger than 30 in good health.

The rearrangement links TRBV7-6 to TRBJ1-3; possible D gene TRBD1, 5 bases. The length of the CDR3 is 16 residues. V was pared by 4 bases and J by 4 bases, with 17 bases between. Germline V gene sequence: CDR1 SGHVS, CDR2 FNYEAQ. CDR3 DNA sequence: TGTGCCAGCAGCTCTGCTCAGGGATCTTTCGGAAACACCATATATTTT. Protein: CASSSAQGSFGNTIYF.

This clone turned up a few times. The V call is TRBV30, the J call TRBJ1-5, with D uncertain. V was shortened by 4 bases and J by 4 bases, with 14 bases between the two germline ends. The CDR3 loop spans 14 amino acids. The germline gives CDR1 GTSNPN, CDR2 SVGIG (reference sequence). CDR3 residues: CAWNSDGFNQPQHF. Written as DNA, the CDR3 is TGTGCCTGGAATTCGGACGGCTTTAATCAGCCCCAGCATTTT.

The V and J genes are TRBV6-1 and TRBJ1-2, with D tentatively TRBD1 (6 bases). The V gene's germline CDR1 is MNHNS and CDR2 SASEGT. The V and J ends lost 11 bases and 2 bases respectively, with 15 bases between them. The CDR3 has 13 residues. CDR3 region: CALRGTPNYGYTF. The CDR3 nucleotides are TGTGCCTTAAGGGGGACACCCAACTATGGCTACACCTTC.

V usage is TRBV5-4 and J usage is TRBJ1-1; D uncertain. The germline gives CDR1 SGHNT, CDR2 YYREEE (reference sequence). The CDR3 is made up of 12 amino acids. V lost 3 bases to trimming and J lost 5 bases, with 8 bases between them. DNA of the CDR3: TGTGCCAGCAGCTCCATCGAAACTGAAGCTTTCTTT. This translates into CASSSIETEAFF.

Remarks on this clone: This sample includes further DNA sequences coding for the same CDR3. CDR3 protein: CSVEIGTDTQYF. The CDR3 region has the DNA TGCAGCGTTGAGATCGGCACAGATACGCAGTATTTT. The chain employs TRBV29-1 and TRBJ2-3; D gene uncertain. Germline V CDR1 and CDR2: SQVTM, ANQGSEA. The CDR3 covers 12 residues. Trimming removed 3 bases from V and 1 base from J, with 5 bases in between.

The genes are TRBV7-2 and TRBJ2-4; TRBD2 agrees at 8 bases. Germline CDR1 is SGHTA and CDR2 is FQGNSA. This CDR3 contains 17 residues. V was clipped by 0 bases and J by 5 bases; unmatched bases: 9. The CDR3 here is CASSLAAAGVRQNIQYF. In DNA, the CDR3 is TGTGCCAGCAGCTTAGCTGCAGCGGGAGTCCGCCAAAACATTCAGTACTTC.

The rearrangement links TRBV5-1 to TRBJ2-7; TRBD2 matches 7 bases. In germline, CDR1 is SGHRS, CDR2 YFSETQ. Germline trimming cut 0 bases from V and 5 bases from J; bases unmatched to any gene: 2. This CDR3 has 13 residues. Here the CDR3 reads CASSLGAGDEQYF. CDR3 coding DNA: TGCGCCAGCAGCTTGGGGGCGGGGGACGAGCAGTACTTC.

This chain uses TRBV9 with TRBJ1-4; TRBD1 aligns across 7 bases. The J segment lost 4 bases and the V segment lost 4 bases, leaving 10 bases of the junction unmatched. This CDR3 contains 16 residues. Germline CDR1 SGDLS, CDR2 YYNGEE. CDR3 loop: CASSQSQGVDNEKLFF. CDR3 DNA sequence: TGTGCCAGCAGCCAAAGCCAGGGGGTAGATAATGAAAAACTGTTTTTT.

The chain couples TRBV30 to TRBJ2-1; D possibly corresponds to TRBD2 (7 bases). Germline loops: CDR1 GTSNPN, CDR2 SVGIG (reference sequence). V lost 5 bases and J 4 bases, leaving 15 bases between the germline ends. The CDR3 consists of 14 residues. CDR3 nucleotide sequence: TGTGCCTGGGATGTGGGGGGGCGTTACAATGAGCAGTTCTTC. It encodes CAWDVGGRYNEQFF.

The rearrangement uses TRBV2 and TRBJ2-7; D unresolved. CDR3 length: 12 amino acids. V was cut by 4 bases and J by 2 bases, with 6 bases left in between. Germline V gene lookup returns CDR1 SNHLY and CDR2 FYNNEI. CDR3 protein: CASSATAYEQYF. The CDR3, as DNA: TGTGCCAGCAGTGCGACGGCCTACGAGCAGTACTTC.

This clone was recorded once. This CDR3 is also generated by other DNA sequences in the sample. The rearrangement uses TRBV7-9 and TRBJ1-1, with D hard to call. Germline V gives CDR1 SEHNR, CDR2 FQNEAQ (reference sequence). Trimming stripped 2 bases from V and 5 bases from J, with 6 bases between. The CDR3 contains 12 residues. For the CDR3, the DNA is TGTGCCAGCAGCTTACGCGGGACTGAAGCTTTCTTT. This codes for CASSLRGTEAFF. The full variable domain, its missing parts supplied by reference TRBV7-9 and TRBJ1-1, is DTGVSQNPRHKITKRGQNVTFRCDPISEHNRLYWYRQTLGQGPEFLTYFQNEAQLEKSRLLSDRFSAERPKGSFSTLEIQRTEQGDSAMYLCASSLRGTEAFFGQGTRLTVV.

The CDR3 loop reads CASSPPAREREQYF. As DNA, the CDR3 is TGTGCCAGCTCACCACCGGCCAGGGAACGCGAGCAGTACTTC. V and J are TRBV18 and TRBJ2-7, with TRBD1 as a possible D gene (5 bases). The CDR3 loop spans 14 amino acids. Germline V lookup: CDR1 KGHSH, CDR2 LQKENI. Between the trimmed V and J ends, which lost 0 bases and 6 bases, there was a span of 12 bases.

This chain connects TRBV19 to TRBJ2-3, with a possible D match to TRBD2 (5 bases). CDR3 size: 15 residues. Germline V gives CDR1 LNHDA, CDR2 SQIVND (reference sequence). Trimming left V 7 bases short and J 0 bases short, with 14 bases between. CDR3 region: CASTSGGVSTDTQYF. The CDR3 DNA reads TGTGCCAGTACTTCAGGAGGCGTGAGCACAGATACGCAGTATTTT.

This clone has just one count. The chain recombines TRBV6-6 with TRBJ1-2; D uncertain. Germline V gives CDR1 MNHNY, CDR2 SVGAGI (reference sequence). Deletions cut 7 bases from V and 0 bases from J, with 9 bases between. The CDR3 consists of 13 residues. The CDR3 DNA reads TGTGCCAGCACTGGGGAAGCTAACTATGGCTACACCTTC. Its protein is CASTGEANYGYTF.

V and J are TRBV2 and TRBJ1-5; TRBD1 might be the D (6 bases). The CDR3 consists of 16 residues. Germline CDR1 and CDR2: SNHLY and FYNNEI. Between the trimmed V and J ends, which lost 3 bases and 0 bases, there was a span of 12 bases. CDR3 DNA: TGTGCCAGCAGTGATGAACAGGGTCCTAGCAATCAGCCCCAGCATTTT. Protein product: CASSDEQGPSNQPQHF.

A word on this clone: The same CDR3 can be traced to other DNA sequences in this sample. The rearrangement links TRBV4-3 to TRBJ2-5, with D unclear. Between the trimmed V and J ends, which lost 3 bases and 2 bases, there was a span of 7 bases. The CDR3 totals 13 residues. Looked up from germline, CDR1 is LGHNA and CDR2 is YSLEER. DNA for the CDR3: TGCGCCAGCAGCCAGCACTTACAAGAGACCCAGTACTTC. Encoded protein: CASSQHLQETQYF.

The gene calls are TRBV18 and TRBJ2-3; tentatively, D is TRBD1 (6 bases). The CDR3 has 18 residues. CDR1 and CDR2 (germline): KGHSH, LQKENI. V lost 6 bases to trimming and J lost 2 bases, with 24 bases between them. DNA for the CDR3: TGTGCCAGCTCGCTACAGGGTAGCCCCTACCGTGACACAGATACGCAGTATTTT. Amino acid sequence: CASSLQGSPYRDTDTQYF.

This CDR3 reads CASSDPGQGADEQYF. Here the CDR3 DNA reads TGTGCCAGCAGCGATCCGGGACAGGGGGCGGACGAGCAGTACTTC. This chain links TRBV6-5 with TRBJ2-7, with 12 bases aligning to TRBD1. The trim removed 6 bases at V and 5 bases at J, leaving 8 bases unmatched. There are 15 residues in the CDR3. In germline, CDR1 is MNHEY, CDR2 SVGAGI.

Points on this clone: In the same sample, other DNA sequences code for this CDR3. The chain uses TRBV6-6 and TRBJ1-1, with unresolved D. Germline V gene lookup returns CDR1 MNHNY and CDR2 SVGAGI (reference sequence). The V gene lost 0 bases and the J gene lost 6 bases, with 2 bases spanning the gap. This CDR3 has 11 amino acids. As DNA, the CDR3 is TGTGCCAGCAGTTACTCTCCTGAAGCTTTCTTT. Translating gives CASSYSPEAFF.

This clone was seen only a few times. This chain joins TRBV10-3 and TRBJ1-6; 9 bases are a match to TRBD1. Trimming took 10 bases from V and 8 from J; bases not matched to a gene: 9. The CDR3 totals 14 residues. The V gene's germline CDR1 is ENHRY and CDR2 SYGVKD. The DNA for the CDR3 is TGTGCCACTCGGGGGGACAGGGTCGATTCACCCCTCCACTTT. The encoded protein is CATRGDRVDSPLHF.

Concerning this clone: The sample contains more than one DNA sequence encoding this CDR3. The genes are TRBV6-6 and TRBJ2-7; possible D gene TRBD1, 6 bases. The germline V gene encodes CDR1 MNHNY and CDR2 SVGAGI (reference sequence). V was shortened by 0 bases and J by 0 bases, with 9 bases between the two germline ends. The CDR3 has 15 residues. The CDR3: CASSYSQGGSYEQYF. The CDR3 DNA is TGTGCCAGCAGTTACTCACAGGGCGGCTCCTACGAGCAGTACTTC.